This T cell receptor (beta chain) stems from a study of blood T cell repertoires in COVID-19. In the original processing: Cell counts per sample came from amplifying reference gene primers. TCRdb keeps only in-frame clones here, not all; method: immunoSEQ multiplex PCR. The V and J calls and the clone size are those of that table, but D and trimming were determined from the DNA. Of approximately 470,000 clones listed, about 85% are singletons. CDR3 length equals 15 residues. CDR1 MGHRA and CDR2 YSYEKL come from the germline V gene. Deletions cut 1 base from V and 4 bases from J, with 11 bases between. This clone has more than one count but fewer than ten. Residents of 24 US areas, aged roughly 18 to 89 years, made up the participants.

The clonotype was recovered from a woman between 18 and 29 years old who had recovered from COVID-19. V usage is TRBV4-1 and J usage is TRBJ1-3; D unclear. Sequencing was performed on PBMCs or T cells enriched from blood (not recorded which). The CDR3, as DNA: TGCGCCAGCAGCCAAGTAGTCGGTCCAGGAAACACCATATATTTT. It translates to CASSQVVGPGNTIYF.